This T cell receptor (beta chain) was captured in a study of blood T cell repertoires in COVID-19. Overall study: The United States, Italy and Spain supplied acute and convalescent COVID-19 samples.

Sequenced by immunoSEQ multiplex PCR; TCRdb stores in-frame clones only, minus some. The repertoire has a few hundred thousand clones, more than 70% of them found once; the top ten carry approximately 1.9%. Ages ranged from roughly 18 to 100 years, with residence in more than 20 US areas. Donors were grouped by their self-reported clinical history. Losses at the gene ends were 4 bases for V and 0 bases for J; bases not matched to a gene: 5. This CDR3 has 15 amino acids. The genes are TRBV23-1 and TRBJ2-7, with TRBD1 matching 8 bases. TRBV23-1 is identified as an open reading frame with a role that is uncertain. Sequences were obtained from PBMCs or T cells enriched from blood (not recorded which). The TCR was taken from a man between 40 and 49 years old in a cohort exposed to, infected with or recovered from COVID-19 (not recorded which). CDR3 sequence: CASSLRTGGSYEQYF. CDR3 nucleotide sequence: TGCGCCAGCAGTCTGAGAACAGGGGGCTCCTACGAGCAGTACTTC.